The 5 T cell receptor beta chains below all came from one sample that was sequenced in a study of T cell responses to AZD1222 COVID-19 vaccine. TCRdb keeps only in-frame clones here, not all; method: immunoSEQ multiplex PCR. The sample yields some 120,000 clones, 80% to 90% seen once. Source: peripheral blood, taken on day 0 of AZD1222 vaccination. The receptors here all came from an adult in good health.

CDR3 nucleotides: TGTGCCAGCAGCCCAGGGACTGGTACGCAGTATTTT. This codes for CASSPGTGTQYF. The genes are TRBV7-8 and TRBJ2-3; perhaps TRBD2 as D (6 bases). V was clipped by 5 bases and J by 8 bases, with 11 bases between them. CDR3 length: 12 amino acids. The germline CDR1 and CDR2 sequences are SGHVS and FQNEAQ.

This clone was counted once. The chain employs TRBV11-2 and TRBJ2-7, with 8 positions matching TRBD2. Looked up from germline, CDR1 is SGHAT and CDR2 is FQNNGV. This CDR3 has 14 amino acids. V was clipped by 8 bases and J by 1 base; unmatched bases: 7. The CDR3 reads CASAPGLGSYEQYF. The CDR3, as DNA: TGTGCCAGCGCCCCGGGACTAGGATCCTACGAGCAGTACTTC.

This clone was seen only a few times. This rearrangement joins TRBV7-2 to TRBJ1-1; 9 nucleotides line up with TRBD1. This CDR3 is 15 amino acids long. CDR1 is SGHTA and CDR2 is FQGNSA in the germline V gene. The V segment lost 5 bases and the J segment 0 bases; nucleotides outside the gene matches: 4. CDR3 DNA: TGTGCCAGCAGCCGGAGACAGGGGGTGAACACTGAAGCTTTCTTT. Its protein product is CASSRRQGVNTEAFF.

The chain joins TRBV15 to TRBJ1-1; D perhaps matches TRBD1 (5 bases). This CDR3 comprises 13 residues. Germline assignment: CDR1 LNHNV and CDR2 YYDKDF (reference sequence). V lost 5 bases and J lost 3, with 10 bases in between. Here the CDR3 reads CATSGGLYTEAFF. CDR3 nucleotides: TGTGCCACCAGCGGGGGATTATACACTGAAGCTTTCTTT.

The V gene is TRBV6-2 or TRBV6-3, the J gene TRBJ2-7; 7 bases are a match to TRBD1. The CDR3 spans 16 residues. The germline V gene encodes CDR1 MNHEY and CDR2 SVGEGT. The V gene end was trimmed by 5 bases and the J gene end by 3 bases; junction bases not matched to a gene: 13. CDR3 nucleotide sequence: TGTGCCAGCAGTACACACCTCACAGGGGTTGGCTACGAGCAGTACTTC. Its protein product is CASSTHLTGVGYEQYF.